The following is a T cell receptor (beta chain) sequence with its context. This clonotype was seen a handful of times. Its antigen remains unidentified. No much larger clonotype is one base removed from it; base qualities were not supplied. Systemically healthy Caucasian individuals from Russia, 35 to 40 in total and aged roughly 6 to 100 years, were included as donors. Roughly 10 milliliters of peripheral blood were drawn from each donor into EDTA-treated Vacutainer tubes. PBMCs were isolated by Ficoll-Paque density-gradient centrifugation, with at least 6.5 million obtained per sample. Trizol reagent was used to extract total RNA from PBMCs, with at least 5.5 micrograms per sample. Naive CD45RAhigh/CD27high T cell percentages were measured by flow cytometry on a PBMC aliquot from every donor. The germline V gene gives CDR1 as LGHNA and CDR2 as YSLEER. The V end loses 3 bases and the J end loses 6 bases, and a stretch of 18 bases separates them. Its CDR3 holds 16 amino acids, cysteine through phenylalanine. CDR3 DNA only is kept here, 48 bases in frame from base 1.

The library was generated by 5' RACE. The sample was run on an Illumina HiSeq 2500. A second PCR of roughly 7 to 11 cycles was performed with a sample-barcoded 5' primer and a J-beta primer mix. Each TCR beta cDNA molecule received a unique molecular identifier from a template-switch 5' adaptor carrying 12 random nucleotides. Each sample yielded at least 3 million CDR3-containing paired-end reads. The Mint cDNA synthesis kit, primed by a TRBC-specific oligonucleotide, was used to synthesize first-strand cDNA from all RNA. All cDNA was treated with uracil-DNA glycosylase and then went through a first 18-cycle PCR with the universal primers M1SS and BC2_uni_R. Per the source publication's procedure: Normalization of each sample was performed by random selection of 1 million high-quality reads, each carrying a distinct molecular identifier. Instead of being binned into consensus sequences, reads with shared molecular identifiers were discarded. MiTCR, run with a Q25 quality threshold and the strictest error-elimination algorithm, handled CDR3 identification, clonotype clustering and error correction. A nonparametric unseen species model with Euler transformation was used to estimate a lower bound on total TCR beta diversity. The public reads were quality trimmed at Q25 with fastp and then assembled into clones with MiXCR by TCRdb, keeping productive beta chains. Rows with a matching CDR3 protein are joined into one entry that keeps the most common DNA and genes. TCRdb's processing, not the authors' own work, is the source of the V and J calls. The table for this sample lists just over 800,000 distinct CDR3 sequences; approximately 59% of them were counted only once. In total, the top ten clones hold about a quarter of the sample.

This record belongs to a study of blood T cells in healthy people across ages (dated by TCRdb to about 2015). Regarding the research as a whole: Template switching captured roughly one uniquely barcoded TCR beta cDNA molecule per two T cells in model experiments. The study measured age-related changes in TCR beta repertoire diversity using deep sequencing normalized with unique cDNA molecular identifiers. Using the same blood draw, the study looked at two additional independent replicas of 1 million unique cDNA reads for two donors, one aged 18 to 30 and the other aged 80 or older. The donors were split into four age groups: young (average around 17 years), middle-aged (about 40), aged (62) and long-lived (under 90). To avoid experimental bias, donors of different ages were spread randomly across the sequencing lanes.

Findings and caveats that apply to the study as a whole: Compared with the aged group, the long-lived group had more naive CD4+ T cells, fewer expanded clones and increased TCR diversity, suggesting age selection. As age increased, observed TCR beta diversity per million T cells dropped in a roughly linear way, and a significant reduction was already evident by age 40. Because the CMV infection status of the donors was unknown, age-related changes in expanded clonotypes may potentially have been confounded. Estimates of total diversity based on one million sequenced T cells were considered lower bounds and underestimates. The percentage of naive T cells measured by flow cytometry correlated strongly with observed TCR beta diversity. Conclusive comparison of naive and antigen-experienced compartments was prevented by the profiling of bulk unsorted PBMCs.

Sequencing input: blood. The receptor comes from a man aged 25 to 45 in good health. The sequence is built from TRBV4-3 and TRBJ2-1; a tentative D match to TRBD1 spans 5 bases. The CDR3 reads CASSHLTGPPGNEQFF. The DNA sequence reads TGCGCCAGCAGCCACCTAACAGGCCCTCCCGGCAATGAGCAGTTCTTC.